A single sample is the source of the 14 T cell receptor beta chains below, sequenced in a study of T-cell memory formation after mild COVID-19. Each CDR3 protein is one row after TCRdb ran MiXCR on the 5' RACE reads. The repertoire holds some 88,000 distinct CDR3 sequences, with around a quarter as singletons. The sample consisted of PBMCs or a T cell subset sorted from them (not recorded which). The source of these receptors is a man aged 18 to 29 who had mild COVID-19 (a few samples of this study predate the infection). Cell type and time point are not known.

The V gene is TRBV7-9, the J gene TRBJ1-2; TRBD1 matches at 9 bases. The CDR3 has 14 amino acids. Trimming removed 5 bases from V and 7 bases from J; junction bases left unmatched: 8. Germline CDR1 SEHNR, CDR2 FQNEAQ (reference sequence). CDR3 DNA: TGTGCCAGCAGCAGCGGACAGGGGATATCTGGCTACACCTTC. Protein product: CASSSGQGISGYTF.

This clonotype was counted a few times. The chain combines TRBV27 with TRBJ2-3; perhaps TRBD1 as D (5 bases). V gave up 5 bases and J gave up 0 bases, with 24 bases separating them. This CDR3 is built from 19 residues. The germline CDR1 and CDR2 sequences are MNHEY and SMNVEV (reference sequence). The CDR3 loop reads CASSHLSPGHPSSTDTQYF. The CDR3 DNA sequence: TGTGCCAGCAGTCACTTATCTCCCGGACATCCCTCTAGCACAGATACGCAGTATTTT.

The genes are TRBV7-9 and TRBJ1-1, with TRBD1 identical over 9 bases. V lost 2 bases to trimming and J lost 3 bases; unmatched junction nucleotides: 4. Germline assignment: CDR1 SEHNR and CDR2 FQNEAQ (reference sequence). The CDR3 length is 15 residues. CDR3 loop: CASSLRQGVDTEAFF. The DNA for the CDR3 is TGTGCCAGCAGCTTAAGACAGGGGGTCGACACTGAAGCTTTCTTT.

V and J are TRBV6-5 and TRBJ2-2, with unresolved D. Trimming removed 0 bases from V and 4 bases from J, with 6 bases in between. The germline V gene encodes CDR1 MNHEY and CDR2 SVGAGI. The CDR3 spans 14 residues. In DNA form, the CDR3 reads TGTGCCAGCAGTTACTCGGAGTTCACCGGGGAGCTGTTTTTT. It codes for CASSYSEFTGELFF.

In this sample, this clonotype turned up a few times. The chain combines TRBV4-1 with TRBJ1-1; unclear D gene. The ends were cut back, 7 bases at V and 14 bases at J, with 17 bases in the middle. Per the germline V gene, CDR1 is MGHRA and CDR2 is YSYEKL. The length of the CDR3 is 11 residues. The CDR3 nucleotides read TGCGCCAGCACTCAGGACGGGCGGACCTTCTTT. Protein sequence: CASTQDGRTFF.

This clonotype was seen a handful of times. The chain is built from TRBV15 and TRBJ2-1; D possibly corresponds to TRBD1 (5 bases). Germline values: CDR1 LNHNV, CDR2 YYDKDF (reference sequence). The CDR3 consists of 14 residues. V was trimmed by 3 bases and J by 9 bases, leaving 15 bases between them. The DNA of the CDR3 is TGTGCCACCAGCAGTGTCAGGGCGGATGCTGAGCAGTTCTTC. Amino acid sequence: CATSSVRADAEQFF.

The CDR3: CASSRTGAYEQYF. In nucleotides, the CDR3 is TGCGCCAGCAGCCGGACAGGGGCCTACGAGCAGTACTTC. The chain carries TRBV5-1 and TRBJ2-7, with 9 bases fitting TRBD1. From germline, CDR1 is SGHRS and CDR2 YFSETQ. The CDR3 runs to 13 residues. V shed 4 bases and J 2 bases; nucleotides not matched to a gene: 1.

The J gene is TRBJ2-3, the V gene TRBV5-1, with D unclear. Germline V gene data show CDR1 as SGHRS and CDR2 as YFSETQ. CDR3 size: 17 residues. V was shortened by 0 bases and J by 9 bases, with 23 bases between the two germline ends. CDR3 in amino acids: CASSLGAVPRSHGTQYF. The CDR3 DNA is TGCGCCAGCAGCTTGGGGGCGGTCCCCCGTTCACATGGGACGCAGTATTTT.

The count of this clonotype is one. The V call is TRBV5-1, the J call TRBJ2-7; D unclear. Looked up from germline, CDR1 is SGHRS and CDR2 is YFSETQ. The V end was cut by 7 bases, the J end by 1 base, with 6 bases between. The CDR3 has 11 residues. In nucleotides, the CDR3 is TGCGCCAGCTCAAATTCCTACGAGCAGTACTTC. Translation: CASSNSYEQYF.

This chain joins TRBV6-5 and TRBJ2-5, with 8 bases fitting TRBD1. Germline CDR1 and CDR2: MNHEY and SVGAGI. The CDR3 is 15 amino acids. Unmatched junction bases numbered 8, after V lost 5 bases and J lost 3 bases. As DNA, the CDR3 is TGTGCCAGCAGTCGTACAGGGGGATCGGAAGAGACCCAGTACTTC. Translated: CASSRTGGSEETQYF.

This clonotype showed up just a few times. This sequence joins TRBV4-3 and TRBJ1-6, with D unclear. V was shortened by 1 base and J by 8 bases, with 15 bases between the two germline ends. The CDR3 extends over 16 amino acids. Germline V gene sequence: CDR1 LGHNA, CDR2 YSLEER. This CDR3 reads CASSQGTGLGDSPLHF. CDR3 DNA: TGCGCCAGCAGCCAAGGTACCGGACTGGGAGATTCACCCCTCCACTTT.

This clonotype showed up just a few times. J is TRBJ2-7 and V is TRBV15; the D call may be TRBD1 or TRBD2 (5 bases each). V lost 0 bases and J 3 bases, leaving 24 bases between the germline ends. CDR3 length: 19 residues. From germline, CDR1 is LNHNV and CDR2 YYDKDF (reference sequence). The CDR3 nucleotides are TGTGCCACCAGCAGAGATCGGGTCGGTTCCACGGGGCTAGACTACGAGCAGTACTTC. Translation gives CATSRDRVGSTGLDYEQYF. The whole variable domain, remainder taken from reference TRBV15 and TRBJ2-7, is DAMVIQNPRYQVTQFGKPVTLSCSQTLNHNVMYWYQQKSSQAPKLLFHYYDKDFNNEADTPDNFQSRRPNTSFCFLDIRSPGLGDTAMYLCATSRDRVGSTGLDYEQYFGPGTRLTVT.

J is TRBJ2-2 and V is TRBV6-6; no reliable D call. Trimming took off 6 bases at V and 0 bases at J, with 8 bases between the two ends. This CDR3 is built from 14 residues. Germline V lookup: CDR1 MNHNY, CDR2 SVGAGI (reference sequence). The chain's CDR3 is CASRRRTNTGELFF. The CDR3 DNA reads TGTGCCAGCAGGCGGAGAACGAACACCGGGGAGCTGTTTTTT.

The J gene is TRBJ1-5, the V gene TRBV4-1; no reliable D call. V was shortened by 1 base and J by 9 bases, with 13 bases between the two germline ends. The germline gives CDR1 MGHRA, CDR2 YSYEKL. This CDR3 spans 14 amino acids. The chain's CDR3 is CASSQGDRSRPQHF. The CDR3 region has the DNA TGCGCCAGCAGCCAAGGAGACCGATCTCGGCCCCAGCATTTT.